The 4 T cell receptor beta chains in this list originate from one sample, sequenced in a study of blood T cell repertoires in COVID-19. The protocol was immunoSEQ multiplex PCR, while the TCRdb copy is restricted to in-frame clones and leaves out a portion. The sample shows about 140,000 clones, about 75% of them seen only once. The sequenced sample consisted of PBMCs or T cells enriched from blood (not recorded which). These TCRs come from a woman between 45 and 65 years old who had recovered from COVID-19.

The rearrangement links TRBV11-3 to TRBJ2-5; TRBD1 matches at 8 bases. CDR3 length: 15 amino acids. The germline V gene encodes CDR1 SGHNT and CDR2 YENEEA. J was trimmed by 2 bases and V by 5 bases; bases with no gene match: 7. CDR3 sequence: CASSRGDRRQETQYF. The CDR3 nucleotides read TGTGCCAGCAGCCGAGGGGACAGGAGGCAAGAGACCCAGTACTTC.

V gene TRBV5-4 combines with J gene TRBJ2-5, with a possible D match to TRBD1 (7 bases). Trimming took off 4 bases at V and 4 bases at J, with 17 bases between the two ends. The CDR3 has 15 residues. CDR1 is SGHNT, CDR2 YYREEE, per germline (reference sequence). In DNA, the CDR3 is TGTGCCAGCAGCCGGACAGGCCTCGGGGGAGAGACCCAGTACTTC. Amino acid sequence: CASSRTGLGGETQYF.

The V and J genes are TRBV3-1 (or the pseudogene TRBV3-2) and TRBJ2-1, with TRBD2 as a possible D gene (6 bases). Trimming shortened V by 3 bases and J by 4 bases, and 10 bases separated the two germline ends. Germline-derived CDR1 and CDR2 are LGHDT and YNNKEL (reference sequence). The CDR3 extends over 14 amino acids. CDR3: CASSHSGLYNEQFF. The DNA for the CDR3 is TGTGCCAGCAGCCACTCGGGACTTTACAATGAGCAGTTCTTC.

As DNA, the CDR3 is TGCGCCAGCAGCTCCCTTCTGGCTAGCGGGAGGGATACGCAGTATTTT. It yields the protein CASSSLLASGRDTQYF. The chain recombines TRBV5-1 with TRBJ2-3; 11 bases are a match to TRBD2. This CDR3 is built from 16 residues. V was clipped by 3 bases and J by 6 bases; unmatched bases: 9. CDR1 is SGHRS, CDR2 YFSETQ, per germline.